The 10 T cell receptor beta chains listed next were all sequenced from one sample in a study of blood T cell repertoires in COVID-19. The protocol was immunoSEQ multiplex PCR, while the TCRdb copy is restricted to in-frame clones and leaves out a portion. Among over 130,000 clones listed, about 87% were seen once. Sequenced: peripheral blood. These receptors originate from a woman older than 75 with acute or convalescent COVID-19.

The CDR3 nucleotides read TGCAGCGTTATTAGACAGGGACCGAACACTGAAGCTTTCTTT. Its translation: CSVIRQGPNTEAFF. The V gene is TRBV29-1, the J gene TRBJ1-1; 7 nucleotides agree with TRBD1. V gave up 5 bases and J gave up 1 base; unmatched junction bases: 7. Germline V gene sequence: CDR1 SQVTM, CDR2 ANQGSEA. This CDR3 region has 14 residues.

The J gene is TRBJ1-1, the V gene TRBV5-4; weak D call: TRBD1 (6 bases). The CDR3 totals 16 residues. Germline lookup yields CDR1 SGHNT and CDR2 YYREEE (reference sequence). V lost 4 bases to trimming and J lost 4 bases, with 20 bases between them. Here the CDR3 DNA reads TGTGCCAGCAGCCGTGGGAACAGGGAGGGGAGCACTGAAGCTTTCTTT. The encoded protein is CASSRGNREGSTEAFF.

The chain has TRBV12-3 or TRBV12-4 and TRBJ1-5; D is unresolved. The V end was cut by 5 bases, the J end by 7 bases, with 9 bases between. The CDR3 is 12 amino acids. CDR3 in DNA: TGTGCCAGCAGTATGTATTCCCAGCCCCAGCATTTT. Its translation: CASSMYSQPQHF.

This clone was seen more than once but under ten times. This chain links TRBV6-1 with TRBJ1-5; D remains ambiguous. From germline, CDR1 is MNHNS and CDR2 SASEGT. This CDR3 is built from 14 residues. Trimming left V 3 bases short and J 3 bases short, with 9 bases between. The CDR3 coding sequence is TGTGCCAGCAGTGATAGGCAGGCCAATCAGCCCCAGCATTTT. Protein product: CASSDRQANQPQHF.

CDR3 in amino acids: CASSFFTGEVGYTF. The DNA of the CDR3 is TGCGCCAGCAGCTTTTTTACAGGCGAGGTCGGCTACACCTTC. This chain links TRBV5-1 with TRBJ1-2; D is perhaps TRBD1 (5 bases). Germline V gene data show CDR1 as SGHRS and CDR2 as YFSETQ. The CDR3 consists of 14 residues. The V and J ends lost 2 bases and 8 bases respectively, with 16 bases between them.

The rearrangement links TRBV9 to TRBJ2-1; 8 nucleotides agree with TRBD1. The CDR3 runs to 15 residues. V was pared by 4 bases and J by 6 bases, with 9 bases of the junction left unmatched. CDR1 is SGDLS, CDR2 YYNGEE, per germline. The CDR3 protein is CASSPRGTGGNEQFF. The CDR3 DNA is TGTGCCAGCAGCCCCCGAGGAACAGGGGGCAATGAGCAGTTCTTC.

The chain combines TRBV30 with TRBJ1-1; TRBD1 is a possible D gene (6 bases). Germline CDR1 GTSNPN, CDR2 SVGIG (reference sequence). CDR3 size: 14 residues. The V and J ends lost 2 bases and 11 bases respectively, with 21 bases between them. CDR3 protein: CAWSSQQGPRYAFF. The CDR3 DNA is TGTGCCTGGAGTTCTCAACAGGGTCCGAGGTACGCTTTCTTT. Looking up the rest from reference TRBV30 and TRBJ1-1 gives the full variable domain: SQTIHQWPATLVQPVGSPLSLECTVEGTSNPNLYWYRQAAGRGLQLLFYSVGIGQISSEVPQNLSASRPQDRQFILSSKKLLLSDSGFYLCAWSSQQGPRYAFFGQGTRLTVV.

The V and J genes are TRBV5-1 and TRBJ2-5; 9 bases line up with TRBD1. Per the germline V gene, CDR1 is SGHRS and CDR2 is YFSETQ. The CDR3 is 14 residues long. The V segment lost 3 bases and the J segment 3 bases; nucleotides outside the gene matches: 3. The CDR3 is CASSWDREEETQYF. DNA of the CDR3: TGCGCCAGCAGCTGGGACAGGGAGGAAGAGACCCAGTACTTC.

This chain connects TRBV6-5 to TRBJ1-1; TRBD1 matches at 8 bases. Germline values: CDR1 MNHEY, CDR2 SVGAGI. The length of the CDR3 is 13 residues. The V segment lost 8 bases and the J segment 0 bases; nucleotides outside the gene matches: 2. CDR3: CASRDRMNTEAFF. The CDR3 nucleotides read TGTGCCAGCCGGGACAGGATGAACACTGAAGCTTTCTTT.

This chain joins TRBV6-5 and TRBJ2-1; 9 bases agree with TRBD2. Germline trimming cut 5 bases from V and 4 bases from J; bases unmatched to any gene: 3. The germline gives CDR1 MNHEY, CDR2 SVGAGI. The CDR3 has 14 amino acids. Written as DNA, the CDR3 is TGTGCCAGCAGTCTCAGCGGGGGGTACAATGAGCAGTTCTTC. It codes for CASSLSGGYNEQFF.